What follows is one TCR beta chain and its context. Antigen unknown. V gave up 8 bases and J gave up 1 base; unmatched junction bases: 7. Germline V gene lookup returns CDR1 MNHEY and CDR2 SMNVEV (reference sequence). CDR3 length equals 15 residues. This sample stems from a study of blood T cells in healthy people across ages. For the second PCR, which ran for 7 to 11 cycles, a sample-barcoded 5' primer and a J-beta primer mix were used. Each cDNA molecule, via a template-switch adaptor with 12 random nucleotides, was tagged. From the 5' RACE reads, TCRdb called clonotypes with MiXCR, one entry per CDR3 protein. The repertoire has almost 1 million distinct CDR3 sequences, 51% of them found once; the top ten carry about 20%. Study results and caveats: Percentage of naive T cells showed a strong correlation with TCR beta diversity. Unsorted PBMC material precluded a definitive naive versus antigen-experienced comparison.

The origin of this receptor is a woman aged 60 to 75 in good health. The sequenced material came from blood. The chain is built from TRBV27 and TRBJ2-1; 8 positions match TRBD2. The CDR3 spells CASSTGTSSYNEQFF. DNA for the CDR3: TGTGCCAGCTCGACCGGGACTAGTTCCTACAATGAGCAGTTCTTC.